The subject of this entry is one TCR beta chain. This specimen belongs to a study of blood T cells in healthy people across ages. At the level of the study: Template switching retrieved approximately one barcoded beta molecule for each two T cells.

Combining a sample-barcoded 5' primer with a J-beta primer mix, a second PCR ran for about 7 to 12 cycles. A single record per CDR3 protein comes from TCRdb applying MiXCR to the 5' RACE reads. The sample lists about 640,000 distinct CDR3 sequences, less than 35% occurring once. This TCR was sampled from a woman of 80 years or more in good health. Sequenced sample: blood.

The CDR3 nucleotides are TGTGCCAGCCGGAGTTGGGGGGCGCCGGGCAATCAGCCCCAGCATTTT. Its protein is CASRSWGAPGNQPQHF. The rearrangement uses TRBV27 and TRBJ1-5; possible D gene TRBD1, 6 bases. V lost 8 bases to trimming and J lost 2 bases, with 19 bases between them. There are 16 residues in the CDR3. The germline gives CDR1 MNHEY, CDR2 SMNVEV (reference sequence).